This TCR beta chain was documented in a study of cytomegalovirus exposure and HLA in healthy donors. Study observations and caveats: Donors were assumed by presence/absence analyses to have roughly uniform sequencing depth. Earlier analysis found most TCR beta V segments productive about 87% or about 30% of the time. CMV serostatus was the only recorded immune exposure for donors.

CDR1 is SGHVS and CDR2 is FNYEAQ in the germline V gene. This CDR3 is built from 16 residues. The V end was cut by 5 bases, the J end by 0 bases, with 13 bases between. Nominally healthy donors provided the samples, though records likely missed some immune exposures. This PCR relied on a set of 60 Vbeta primers and 13 Jbeta primers. Data came from immunoSEQ multiplex PCR; TCRdb stores just in-frame clones and leaves some out. The data hold 150,000 or so clones, with about 83% observed a single time. Turning to this clone: Its antigen remains unknown.

This receptor was identified in a woman in her thirties or forties in good health and CMV-seronegative. V usage is TRBV7-6 and J usage is TRBJ2-2; D remains ambiguous. Sample: PBMCs. CDR3 coding DNA: TGTGCCAGCAGCCAGGTCGATCCCGCGAACACCGGGGAGCTGTTTTTT. Protein sequence: CASSQVDPANTGELFF.